The clone carrying this T cell receptor (beta chain) was seen once. The data were taken from a study of blood T cell repertoires in COVID-19. This study enrolled people aged about 18 to 90 from under 25 US geographic areas. Two consecutive negative NP/OP PCR tests, clearance, or resolved symptoms defined Cohort 3 recovery. As processed by the authors: It was from reference gene primer amplification that nucleated cell counts were estimated. Data came from immunoSEQ multiplex PCR; TCRdb stores just in-frame clones and leaves some out. V, J and clone size derive from that table, while D and trimming were established from the DNA sequence. The data contain roughly 170,000 clones, roughly 80% of them seen just once; the ten biggest clones take up roughly 17%. This CDR3 has 16 amino acids. V was pared by 3 bases and J by 5 bases, with 11 bases of the junction left unmatched. Germline V CDR1 and CDR2: SGHRS, YFSETQ.

Source material: PBMCs or T cells enriched from blood (not recorded which). The V call is TRBV5-1, the J call TRBJ2-5, with 9 bases lining up with TRBD1. The clonotype comes from a woman between 50 and 59 years old who had recovered from COVID-19. The CDR3 nucleotides are TGCGCCAGCAGCTCCCAATCGACAGGGGGGAGGGAGACCCAGTACTTC. It codes for CASSSQSTGGRETQYF.